Below are 12 T cell receptor beta chains sequenced from a single sample in a study of T cells in Graves' hyperthyroidism and ophthalmopathy. Researchers amplified the TCR beta CDR3 regions from RNA transcripts. First-round RT-PCR of the TCR CDR3 relied on the HTBI primer set. TCRdb reprocessed the multiplex PCR reads with MiXCR, giving one entry per CDR3 protein. The sample lists about 740,000 distinct CDR3 sequences, 13% to 15% seen once, with 10% in the top ten. Sequencing used blood. These TCRs come from a woman aged 18-29 years with Graves' hyperthyroidism.

This clonotype was found many times. This chain uses TRBV4-1 with TRBJ2-7, with 9 nucleotides matching TRBD2. J lost 7 bases, V lost 4 bases, and 11 bases had no gene match. There are 15 residues in the CDR3. Germline CDR1 MGHRA, CDR2 YSYEKL. The CDR3: CASSRRLAEAGEQYF. Written as DNA, the CDR3 is TGCGCCAGCAGCCGAAGACTAGCGGAAGCGGGGGAGCAGTACTTC.

This clonotype appeared many times. The chain joins TRBV30 to TRBJ1-5; D not resolved. The length of the CDR3 is 14 residues. Germline CDR1 reads GTSNPN; CDR2 reads SVGIG (reference sequence). V lost 0 bases to trimming and J lost 3 bases, with 9 bases between them. The CDR3 reads CAWSVGHYNQPQHF. In nucleotides, the CDR3 is TGTGCCTGGAGTGTGGGCCACTACAATCAGCCCCAGCATTTT.

This clonotype was detected ten times or more. This sequence joins TRBV14 and TRBJ2-7; 7 positions agree with TRBD2. This CDR3 region has 15 residues. Germline trimming cut 0 bases from V and 1 base from J; bases unmatched to any gene: 3. In germline, CDR1 is SGHDN, CDR2 FVKESK. The CDR3 is CASSQDDSGSYEQYF. In nucleotides, the CDR3 is TGTGCCAGCAGCCAAGATGATAGCGGGTCCTACGAGCAGTACTTC.

This clonotype was seen a handful of times. At one of its ends the junction is not consistent with the germline gene, which may arise from a read error. The CDR3: CASNLIVWSTSYEQYF. The DNA for the CDR3 is TGTGCCAGCAACTTAATTGTCTGGTCGACTTCCTACGAGCAGTACTTC. The chain is built from TRBV7-2 and TRBJ2-7; D unclear. This CDR3 spans 16 amino acids. Germline CDR1 reads SGHTA; CDR2 reads FQGNSA.

The table lists this clonotype with a few counts. The chain joins TRBV6-1 to TRBJ1-3; no reliable D call. Per germline, CDR1 MNHNS and CDR2 SASEGT. V lost 5 bases and J 5 bases, leaving 16 bases between the germline ends. This CDR3 spans 15 amino acids. The CDR3 region has the DNA TGTGCCAGCAGTTCCGATCCCACGAATAGAAACACCATATATTTT. This codes for CASSSDPTNRNTIYF.

This clonotype was detected a few times. The junction departs from germline at one end; a sequencing error may be responsible. V and J are TRBV28 and TRBJ1-3, with D perhaps TRBD1 (5 bases). The germline gives CDR1 MDHEN, CDR2 SYDVKM. This CDR3 has 17 amino acids. CDR3 protein: CASSSSHLGPSGNTIHF. The CDR3 DNA sequence: TGTGCCAGCAGTTCTTCTCATCTGGGGCCGTCTGGAAACACCATACATTTT.

This clonotype was observed many times. The rearrangement uses TRBV18 and TRBJ2-7; 10 bases are a match to TRBD2. The germline CDR1 and CDR2 sequences are KGHSH and LQKENI. This CDR3 has 17 amino acids. V dropped 3 bases and J dropped 5; count of bases not matched to a gene: 13. The CDR3 DNA reads as TGTGCCAGCTCACCGCCCGAACCCCGACTAGCGGGCGACGAGCAGTACTTC. Translation: CASSPPEPRLAGDEQYF.

The V call is TRBV5-1, the J call TRBJ2-7; TRBD1 aligns across 12 bases. The CDR3 has 16 amino acids. V trimming: 4 bases; J trimming: 3 bases; junction bases outside the gene matches: 8. From germline, CDR1 is SGHRS and CDR2 YFSETQ. DNA of the CDR3: TGCGCCAGCAGCGGGGGACAGGGGGCAAGAAGCTACGAGCAGTACTTC. It codes for CASSGGQGARSYEQYF.

This clonotype was seen ten or more times. This chain's CDR3 is CASSEGQGNTGELFF. CDR3 nucleotide sequence: TGCGCCAGCAGTGAGGGACAGGGTAACACCGGGGAGCTGTTTTTT. This rearrangement joins TRBV10-1 to TRBJ2-2, with TRBD1 identical over 8 bases. This CDR3 comprises 15 residues. V dropped 2 bases and J dropped 2; count of bases not matched to a gene: 1. Looked up from germline, CDR1 is WNHNN and CDR2 is SYGVQD (reference sequence).

The CDR3, as DNA: TGTGCCAGCAGCTTAGCTATAGGGGGATCCTACGAGCAGTACTTC. Translating gives CASSLAIGGSYEQYF. V and J are TRBV7-9 and TRBJ2-7, with D possibly matching TRBD1 (6 bases). This CDR3 has 15 residues. Per germline, CDR1 SEHNR and CDR2 FQNEAQ (reference sequence). V was pared by 0 bases and J by 1 base, with 10 bases between.

This clonotype was recorded at least ten times. The chain combines TRBV29-1 with TRBJ2-5; D may be TRBD1 (6 bases). V lost 3 bases, J lost 2 bases, and 10 bases lay in between. Germline-derived CDR1 and CDR2 are SQVTM and ANQGSEA. The CDR3 has 13 residues. CDR3 protein: CSVDGTTQETQYF. CDR3 DNA sequence: TGCAGCGTTGACGGGACAACGCAAGAGACCCAGTACTTC.

This clonotype was counted ten times or more. The V gene is TRBV12-3 or TRBV12-4, the J gene TRBJ2-7; D uncertain. Trimming stripped 2 bases from V and 0 bases from J, with 8 bases between. This CDR3 comprises 14 residues. The CDR3 nucleotides read TGTGCCAGCAGTTTACGGGTTTTCTCCTACGAGCAGTACTTC. Its protein is CASSLRVFSYEQYF.